This T cell receptor beta chain is drawn from a study of blood T cell repertoires in COVID-19. The assay was immunoSEQ multiplex PCR, and TCRdb's table has in-frame clones only and misses some. Seen here are over 150,000 clones, over 75% observed once, and the top ten hold roughly 19%. The J segment lost 3 bases and the V segment lost 3 bases, leaving 10 bases of the junction unmatched. The germline V gene encodes CDR1 GTSNPN and CDR2 SVGIG (reference sequence). The CDR3 length is 15 residues. The sequencing input was peripheral blood. The TCR was taken from a man aged 45 to 65 with COVID-19, enrolled during active disease. The rearrangement uses TRBV30 and TRBJ2-7; TRBD2 aligns across 8 bases. As DNA, the CDR3 is TGTGCCTGGAGCCCTATACAGCGGGAGAACTACGAGCAGTACTTC. Its protein product is CAWSPIQRENYEQYF.